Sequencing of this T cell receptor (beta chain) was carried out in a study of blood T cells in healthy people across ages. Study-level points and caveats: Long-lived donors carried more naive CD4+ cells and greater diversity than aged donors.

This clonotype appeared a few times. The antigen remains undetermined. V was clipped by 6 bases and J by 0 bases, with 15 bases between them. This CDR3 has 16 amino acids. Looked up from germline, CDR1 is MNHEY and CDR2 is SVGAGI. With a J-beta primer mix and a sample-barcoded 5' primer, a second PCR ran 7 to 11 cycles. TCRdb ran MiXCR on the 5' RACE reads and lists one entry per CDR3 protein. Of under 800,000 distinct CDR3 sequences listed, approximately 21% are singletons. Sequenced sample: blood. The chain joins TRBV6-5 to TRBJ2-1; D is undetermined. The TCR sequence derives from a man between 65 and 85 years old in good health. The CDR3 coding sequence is TGTGCCAGCAGCTCCGAACTCTTGAGCTCCTACAATGAGCAGTTCTTC. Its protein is CASSSELLSSYNEQFF.